This T cell receptor (beta chain) was retrieved from a study of shared clonotypes between healthy human individuals. The overall study: Participating donors consisted of two women and three men aged 18 to 49. The study's findings and limits: Investigators expected sequencing depth to affect clonotype sharing among donors. The represented genetic and exposure-history diversity was limited by the small number of donors.

TCRdb keeps only in-frame clones here, not all; method: immunoSEQ multiplex PCR. Among hundreds of thousands of clones listed, roughly 72% were seen once. This clone was seen a few times. Its antigen remains unidentified. V gave up 9 bases and J gave up 4 bases; unmatched junction bases: 9. The CDR3 consists of 14 residues. Germline CDR1 is MDHEN and CDR2 is SYDVKM. The study drew all its donors from Caucasian adults living in Nashville, Tennessee. The specimen sequenced was PBMCs. V is TRBV28 and J is TRBJ1-2, with 9 nucleotides matching TRBD1. The origin of this receptor is a woman aged 40 to 55 in good health. Some clones in this sample may be carry-over from other donors' samples. The CDR3 DNA reads as TGTGCCAGTCGTTTGGGACAGGGTACCTATGGCTACACCTTC. Residues: CASRLGQGTYGYTF.